This passage covers 22 T cell receptor beta chains from one sample sequenced in a study of blood T cell repertoires in COVID-19. Assay used: immunoSEQ multiplex PCR; TCRdb lists only in-frame clones, some missing. The sample holds 250,000 or so clones, 87% seen once. The specimen sequenced was PBMCs or T cells enriched from blood (not recorded which). These receptors originate from a woman younger than 45 with acute COVID-19.

The chain links TRBV5-1 to TRBJ2-2, with D possibly TRBD2 on 7 matching bases. CDR1 is SGHRS, CDR2 YFSETQ, per germline. Trimming stripped 2 bases from V and 4 bases from J, with 15 bases between. The CDR3 consists of 16 residues. CDR3 residues: CASSFMGGPTTGELFF. The CDR3 region has the DNA TGCGCCAGCAGCTTTATGGGGGGGCCGACCACCGGGGAGCTGTTTTTT.

This chain links TRBV5-6 with TRBJ2-4; 7 bases match TRBD2. Germline trimming cut 2 bases from V and 9 bases from J; bases unmatched to any gene: 8. The CDR3 totals 14 residues. Germline CDR1 SGHDT, CDR2 YYEEEE. CDR3 nucleotide sequence: TGTGCCAGCAGCTTCAGCGGGGTTGTTAGCATTCAGTACTTC. This translates into CASSFSGVVSIQYF.

The chain couples TRBV10-3 to TRBJ2-1; 11 bases are a match to TRBD1. J lost 3 bases, V lost 8 bases, and 3 bases had no gene match. Germline lookup yields CDR1 ENHRY and CDR2 SYGVKD. The CDR3 length is 14 residues. The CDR3 sequence: CAISGTGGYNEQFF. In DNA, the CDR3 is TGTGCCATCTCCGGGACAGGGGGCTACAATGAGCAGTTCTTC.

This chain uses TRBV11-2 with TRBJ2-2; D unresolved. Trimming removed 0 bases from V and 4 bases from J, with 18 bases in between. Germline V gene data show CDR1 as SGHAT and CDR2 as FQNNGV. This CDR3 spans 18 amino acids. CDR3 sequence: CASSLDTHSIVLTGELFF. CDR3 coding DNA: TGTGCCAGCAGCTTAGATACCCACTCGATTGTACTCACCGGGGAGCTGTTTTTT.

The table lists this clone with many counts. The gene calls are TRBV6-4 and TRBJ2-2, with D hard to call. The CDR3 length is 13 residues. CDR1 and CDR2 (germline): MRHNA, SNTAGT. Trimming removed 0 bases at V and 6 bases at J, with 5 bases between. CDR3 nucleotides: TGTGCCAGCAGTGACTCGAGTTCCGGGGAGCTGTTTTTT. Translating gives CASSDSSSGELFF.

This rearrangement joins TRBV7-9 to TRBJ2-1, with 8 nucleotides matching TRBD2. The CDR3 extends over 15 amino acids. Trimming cost V 5 bases and J 2 bases; bases outside gene matches: 5. Germline V gene lookup returns CDR1 SEHNR and CDR2 FQNEAQ (reference sequence). The CDR3: CASSISGNTYNEQFF. The CDR3 bases are TGTGCCAGCAGCATTAGCGGGAATACCTACAATGAGCAGTTCTTC.

The rearrangement links TRBV12-5 to TRBJ1-2, with a possible D match to TRBD1 (5 bases). CDR3 length: 14 amino acids. CDR1 is LGHNT, CDR2 FRNRAP, per germline. Trimming stripped 2 bases from V and 6 bases from J, with 13 bases between. The CDR3, as DNA: TGTGCTAGTGGTTTGCCCGGCAGGGTACATGGCTACACCTTC. This encodes CASGLPGRVHGYTF.

The rearrangement links TRBV5-6 to TRBJ2-2; 8 bases are a match to TRBD1. The length of the CDR3 is 15 residues. J was trimmed by 0 bases and V by 5 bases; bases with no gene match: 3. The germline CDR1 and CDR2 sequences are SGHDT and YYEEEE. The CDR3 region has the DNA TGTGCCAGCAGACACAGGGGGTCGAACACCGGGGAGCTGTTTTTT. It codes for CASRHRGSNTGELFF. The full variable domain, rest sourced from reference TRBV5-6 and TRBJ2-2, is DAGVTQSPTHLIKTRGQQVTLRCSPKSGHDTVSWYQQALGQGPQFIFQYYEEEERQRGNFPDRFSGHQFPNYSSELNVNALLLGDSALYLCASRHRGSNTGELFFGEGSRLTVL.

This rearrangement joins TRBV7-2 to TRBJ1-6; possible D gene TRBD1, 6 bases. Germline CDR1 reads SGHTA; CDR2 reads FQGNSA. This CDR3 spans 16 amino acids. V was trimmed by 2 bases and J by 8 bases, leaving 16 bases between them. For the CDR3, the DNA is TGTGCCAGCAGCTTAATGCCCCAGGGGAACGATTCACCCCTCCACTTT. Translating it yields CASSLMPQGNDSPLHF. Full variable domain (missing parts from reference TRBV7-2 and TRBJ1-6): GAGVSQSPSNKVTEKGKDVELRCDPISGHTALYWYRQSLGQGLEFLIYFQGNSAPDKSGLPSDRFSAERTGGSVSTLTIQRTQQEDSAVYLCASSLMPQGNDSPLHFGNGTRLTVT.

The V call is TRBV29-1, the J call TRBJ1-1; no clear D. From germline, CDR1 is SQVTM and CDR2 ANQGSEA. This CDR3 comprises 13 residues. The V end was cut by 7 bases, the J end by 1 base, with 13 bases between. The CDR3 DNA follows: TGCAGCGCCATGCCCTACTCGAACACTGAAGCTTTCTTT. Translating it yields CSAMPYSNTEAFF.

This sequence joins TRBV3-1 (or the pseudogene TRBV3-2) and TRBJ2-2, with TRBD2 as a possible D gene (5 bases). The CDR3 length is 18 residues. V lost 0 bases to trimming and J lost 5 bases, with 19 bases between them. Germline CDR1 LGHDT, CDR2 YNNKEL (reference sequence). The CDR3: CASSQEVTDGIWTGELFF. For the CDR3, the DNA is TGTGCCAGCAGCCAAGAGGTCACGGACGGGATTTGGACCGGGGAGCTGTTTTTT.

This chain links TRBV30 with TRBJ2-5, with 8 positions matching TRBD2. The CDR3 totals 12 residues. The V gene's germline CDR1 is GTSNPN and CDR2 SVGIG (reference sequence). With V trimmed by 5 bases and J by 7 bases, 6 bases remained unmatched. The CDR3 here is CAWGTSGGTQYF. CDR3 in DNA: TGTGCCTGGGGCACTAGCGGTGGGACCCAGTACTTC.

V usage is TRBV10-2 and J usage is TRBJ1-1; 9 bases align to TRBD1. This CDR3 is built from 15 residues. With V trimmed by 5 bases and J by 0 bases, 4 bases remained unmatched. CDR1 WSHSY and CDR2 SAAADI come from the germline V gene. This CDR3 reads CASSPRTGVNTEAFF. Written as DNA, the CDR3 is TGCGCCAGCAGTCCAAGGACAGGGGTGAACACTGAAGCTTTCTTT.

The chain is built from TRBV12-3 or TRBV12-4 and TRBJ2-1, with TRBD2 matching over 9 bases. The CDR3 runs 12 residues. J gave up 12 bases and V 2 bases, and 2 bases lay outside the gene matches. As DNA, the CDR3 is TGTGCCAGCAGTTTATGGCGGGGGGGGCAGTTCTTC. This sequence encodes CASSLWRGGQFF.

The chain uses TRBV18 and TRBJ1-2, with D perhaps TRBD1 (5 bases). There are 13 residues in the CDR3. The germline V gene has CDR1 KGHSH and CDR2 LQKENI. V lost 3 bases and J lost 8, with 13 bases in between. This CDR3 reads CASSPPSGDGYTF. The CDR3 DNA reads as TGTGCCAGCTCACCCCCAAGCGGGGACGGCTACACCTTC.

This chain links TRBV5-4 with TRBJ1-1, with 7 nucleotides matching TRBD1. V lost 3 bases to trimming and J lost 0 bases; unmatched junction nucleotides: 5. The CDR3 spans 15 residues. CDR1 SGHNT and CDR2 YYREEE come from the germline V gene (reference sequence). The CDR3 region is CASSSGGLMNTEAFF. The CDR3, as DNA: TGTGCCAGCAGCTCAGGGGGGTTGATGAACACTGAAGCTTTCTTT.

This chain links TRBV2 with TRBJ2-1; tentative D call: TRBD2 (7 bases). Trimming cost V 11 bases and J 1 base, with 18 bases left between them. The CDR3 runs 15 residues. Per the germline V gene, CDR1 is SNHLY and CDR2 is FYNNEI. The CDR3 sequence is CASDTGGTSYNEQFF. The CDR3 nucleotides read TGTGCCTCCGACACGGGGGGCACGTCCTACAATGAGCAGTTCTTC.

This chain connects TRBV2 to TRBJ1-6; D remains unclear. Germline CDR1 and CDR2: SNHLY and FYNNEI. With 9 bases removed from V and 4 bases from J, the gap between germline ends came to 16 bases. This CDR3 has 15 residues. The CDR3, as DNA: TGTGCCAGTAAATCGGACTCTACTTATAATTCACCCCTCCACTTT. This translates into CASKSDSTYNSPLHF.

This chain connects TRBV7-8 to TRBJ1-5; no clear D. Trimming shortened V by 1 base and J by 0 bases, and 10 bases separated the two germline ends. The germline CDR1 and CDR2 sequences are SGHVS and FQNEAQ. The CDR3 loop spans 16 amino acids. The CDR3 here is CASSLGGSYSNQPQHF. The CDR3 DNA follows: TGTGCCAGCAGCTTAGGTGGCAGTTATAGCAATCAGCCCCAGCATTTT.

This clone was counted a single time. The V and J genes are TRBV2 and TRBJ1-1; TRBD1 matches at 7 bases. CDR1 is SNHLY and CDR2 is FYNNEI in the germline V gene. The V gene end was trimmed by 7 bases and the J gene end by 1 base; junction bases not matched to a gene: 6. The CDR3 covers 14 residues. The CDR3 DNA is TGTGCCAGCATTGCGGGGACAGAGAACACTGAAGCTTTCTTT. It encodes CASIAGTENTEAFF.

V gene TRBV29-1 combines with J gene TRBJ2-5; 9 bases align to TRBD1. In germline, CDR1 is SQVTM, CDR2 ANQGSEA. The CDR3 has 12 residues. Germline trimming cut 7 bases from V and 5 bases from J; bases unmatched to any gene: 5. As DNA, the CDR3 is TGCAGCGGGACAGGGGAGGGGGAGACCCAGTACTTC. Translated, it gives CSGTGEGETQYF. Using reference TRBV29-1 and TRBJ2-5 for the parts outside the CDR3, the full variable domain is SAVISQKPSRDICQRGTSLTIQCQVDSQVTMMFWYRQQPGQSLTLIATANQGSEATYESGFVIDKFPISRPNLTFSTLTVSNMSPEDSSIYLCSGTGEGETQYFGPGTRLLVL.

V usage is TRBV11-3 and J usage is TRBJ1-6; D remains ambiguous. Germline V gene data show CDR1 as SGHNT and CDR2 as YENEEA. V lost 5 bases and J lost 6, with 8 bases in between. The CDR3 totals 13 residues. The CDR3 loop reads CASSLSRNSPLHF. The CDR3 coding sequence is TGTGCCAGCAGCCTAAGTCGTAATTCACCCCTCCACTTT.